This passage covers 29 T cell receptor beta chains from one sample sequenced in a study of T-cell memory formation after mild COVID-19. In TCRdb, the 5' RACE reads were re-called with MiXCR into one record per CDR3 protein. The sample has 180,000 or so distinct CDR3 sequences, more than 9% seen once. The sample taken for sequencing was PBMCs or a T cell subset sorted from them (not recorded which). The receptors originated from a man between 18 and 35 years old who had mild COVID-19 (a few samples of this study predate the infection). Cell type and time point are not known.

This chain links TRBV12-3 or TRBV12-4 with TRBJ2-1; a possible D gene is TRBD2 (6 bases). The CDR3 is made up of 14 amino acids. Trimming pared 2 bases from V and 7 bases from J, leaving 12 bases between. The CDR3 bases are TGTGCCAGCAGTTTACAGGACCGGGGGAATGAGCAGTTCTTC. Translating gives CASSLQDRGNEQFF.

The table lists this clonotype with many counts. The rearrangement links TRBV5-1 to TRBJ2-5, with D perhaps TRBD2 (6 bases). V lost 4 bases to trimming and J lost 2 bases, with 6 bases between them. CDR3 length: 12 residues. Germline CDR1 is SGHRS and CDR2 is YFSETQ. The CDR3 here is CASSGGQETQYF. In DNA, the CDR3 is TGCGCCAGCAGCGGGGGGCAAGAGACCCAGTACTTC.

This clonotype was recorded at least ten times. The chain couples TRBV3-1 to TRBJ1-5, with D possibly matching TRBD1 (5 bases). Trimming removed 0 bases from V and 3 bases from J, with 9 bases in between. Germline V lookup: CDR1 LGHDT, CDR2 YNNKEL (reference sequence). The CDR3 covers 15 residues. CDR3 nucleotide sequence: TGTGCCAGCAGCCAAGACACAGGTCTCAATCAGCCCCAGCATTTT. It translates to CASSQDTGLNQPQHF.

This clonotype appeared a few times. V and J are TRBV5-1 and TRBJ2-5; 12 bases are a match to TRBD2. The CDR3 contains 14 residues. J was trimmed by 3 bases and V by 4 bases; bases with no gene match: 1. CDR1 and CDR2 from the germline V gene are SGHRS and YFSETQ. The chain's CDR3 is CASSRLAGEETQYF. The CDR3 DNA sequence: TGCGCCAGCAGCCGACTAGCGGGGGAAGAGACCCAGTACTTC.

Ten or more counts support this clonotype. This chain connects TRBV5-1 to TRBJ2-2, with D tentatively TRBD1 or TRBD2 (5 bases each). CDR3 length: 16 residues. V lost 1 base, J lost 1 base, and 11 bases lay in between. Germline lookup yields CDR1 SGHRS and CDR2 YFSETQ. Here the CDR3 reads CASSLLTGQNTGELFF. The CDR3 nucleotides are TGCGCCAGCAGCTTGTTAACGGGGCAGAACACCGGGGAGCTGTTTTTT.

This CDR3 is CASSLDWAGGGYTF. CDR3 bases: TGTGCCAGCAGCTTAGATTGGGCAGGGGGGGGCTACACCTTC. V usage is TRBV11-2 and J usage is TRBJ1-2; 7 nucleotides line up with TRBD1. The CDR3 runs 14 residues. J gave up 8 bases and V 0 bases, and 6 bases lay outside the gene matches. Germline V gene data show CDR1 as SGHAT and CDR2 as FQNNGV.

This clonotype has at least ten counts. The chain has TRBV6-5 and TRBJ1-6; D is undetermined. CDR1 is MNHEY and CDR2 is SVGAGI in the germline V gene. Trimming took 5 bases from V and 10 from J, leaving 15 bases between them. The CDR3 is made up of 14 amino acids. This CDR3 is CASSREARWSPLHF. The DNA of the CDR3 is TGTGCCAGCAGTCGAGAGGCCCGCTGGTCACCCCTCCACTTT.

This clonotype was seen at least ten times. J is TRBJ2-3 and V is TRBV20-1, with 7 positions matching TRBD1. The CDR3 has 15 amino acids. The V segment lost 0 bases and the J segment 3 bases; nucleotides outside the gene matches: 6. Germline V gene sequence: CDR1 DFQATT, CDR2 SNEGSKA (reference sequence). Here the CDR3 DNA reads TGCAGTGCTAGAGATCGGAGACAGGGTACAGATACGCAGTATTTT. Translated: CSARDRRQGTDTQYF.

This clonotype has only a few counts. J is TRBJ1-6 and V is TRBV25-1; no firm D call. Trimming took off 6 bases at V and 8 bases at J, with 8 bases between the two ends. Germline CDR1 is MGHDK and CDR2 is SYGVNS. This CDR3 has 12 residues. DNA for the CDR3: TGTGCCAGCAGGGTTGTCGATTCACCCCTCCACTTT. Translation: CASRVVDSPLHF.

In its sample, this clonotype was seen a few times. The rearrangement uses TRBV10-3 and TRBJ1-1, with D possibly TRBD1 on 6 matching bases. The V end was cut by 6 bases, the J end by 1 base, with 9 bases between. The CDR3 loop spans 13 amino acids. Germline CDR1 ENHRY, CDR2 SYGVKD. The CDR3 spells CAIRQGANTEAFF. CDR3 sequence (DNA): TGTGCCATCAGACAGGGCGCGAACACTGAAGCTTTCTTT.

This clonotype was seen ten or more times. This CDR3 is CASSSPAGAEETQYF. CDR3 bases: TGTGCCAGCAGTTCCCCAGCGGGGGCGGAGGAGACCCAGTACTTC. The chain has TRBV27 and TRBJ2-5; TRBD2 aligns across 8 bases. The germline gives CDR1 MNHEY, CDR2 SMNVEV (reference sequence). The CDR3 consists of 15 residues. Losses at the gene ends were 4 bases for V and 5 bases for J; bases not matched to a gene: 9.

This clonotype was recorded many times. This chain connects TRBV12-3 or TRBV12-4 to TRBJ2-5; 11 bases align to TRBD2. The J segment lost 3 bases and the V segment lost 3 bases, leaving 0 bases of the junction unmatched. This CDR3 region has 14 residues. CDR3 region: CASSFSGGEETQYF. CDR3 sequence (DNA): TGTGCCAGCAGTTTTAGCGGGGGGGAAGAGACCCAGTACTTC.

The V call is TRBV27, the J call TRBJ2-3; 7 bases match TRBD2. V lost 5 bases to trimming and J lost 11 bases; unmatched junction nucleotides: 7. Germline CDR1 is MNHEY and CDR2 is SMNVEV (reference sequence). The CDR3 contains 12 residues. The CDR3: CASSPIGLEQYF. The CDR3 nucleotides are TGTGCCAGCAGTCCGATCGGACTAGAGCAGTATTTT.

In this sample, this clonotype turned up a few times. The rearrangement links TRBV2 to TRBJ2-1, with 10 bases matching TRBD2. The CDR3 has 14 residues. The germline V gene has CDR1 SNHLY and CDR2 FYNNEI. The J segment lost 7 bases and the V segment lost 9 bases, leaving 9 bases of the junction unmatched. The CDR3 sequence is CASTSGEMGNEQFF. CDR3 sequence (DNA): TGTGCCAGTACTAGCGGGGAGATGGGAAATGAGCAGTTCTTC.

This clonotype came up a few times. V gene TRBV28 combines with J gene TRBJ1-6; no definite D call. V was trimmed by 7 bases and J by 4 bases, leaving 11 bases between them. The CDR3 loop spans 14 amino acids. CDR1 and CDR2 from the germline V gene are MDHEN and SYDVKM. This CDR3 is CASTLGGYNSPLHF. The CDR3 coding sequence is TGTGCCAGCACCCTCGGAGGATATAATTCACCCCTCCACTTT.

At least ten counts were recorded for this clonotype. The chain recombines TRBV5-1 with TRBJ1-1, with 9 nucleotides matching TRBD1. V lost 1 base, J lost 5 bases, and 6 bases stayed unmatched. CDR3 length: 15 amino acids. Germline CDR1 SGHRS, CDR2 YFSETQ. The CDR3 loop reads CASSLTGGEGTEAFF. CDR3 coding DNA: TGCGCCAGCAGCTTGACAGGGGGCGAGGGGACTGAAGCTTTCTTT.

There are a few counts of this clonotype. CDR3 region: CASSLTWRVKYNEQFF. In DNA, the CDR3 is TGTGCCAGCAGCTTAACGTGGAGGGTGAAGTACAATGAGCAGTTCTTC. The J gene is TRBJ2-1, the V gene TRBV7-3; tentatively, D is TRBD2 (6 bases). This CDR3 has 16 residues. Germline CDR1 and CDR2: SGHTA and FQGTGA. The ends were cut back, 0 bases at V and 4 bases at J, with 13 bases in the middle. The full variable domain, in which reference TRBV7-3 and TRBJ2-1 provide the parts outside the CDR3, is GAGVSQTPSNKVTEKGKYVELRCDPISGHTALYWYRQSLGQGPEFLIYFQGTGAADDSGLPNDRFFAVRPEGSVSTLKIQRTERGDSAVYLCASSLTWRVKYNEQFFGPGTRLTVL.

This clonotype was counted a few times. The rearrangement uses TRBV20-1 and TRBJ1-5, with 11 bases matching TRBD1. V shed 6 bases and J 6 bases; nucleotides not matched to a gene: 10. The CDR3 covers 15 residues. Germline CDR1 is DFQATT and CDR2 is SNEGSKA (reference sequence). CDR3 protein: CSAKATGTGGQPQHF. The CDR3, as DNA: TGCAGTGCAAAAGCAACCGGGACAGGGGGTCAGCCCCAGCATTTT.

This clonotype was observed a few times. V and J are TRBV5-6 and TRBJ2-5; D might be TRBD1 (6 bases). The CDR3 is made up of 13 amino acids. Germline CDR1 reads SGHDT; CDR2 reads YYEEEE. The V end was cut by 2 bases, the J end by 8 bases, with 13 bases between. CDR3 nucleotides: TGTGCCAGCAGCTTAACGGACAGATCAACCCAGTACTTC. Translation: CASSLTDRSTQYF.

This clonotype was picked up a small number of times. The rearrangement uses TRBV28 and TRBJ1-5; 7 nucleotides align to TRBD1. Germline V gene data show CDR1 as MDHEN and CDR2 as SYDVKM. This CDR3 has 16 amino acids. The ends lost 6 bases at V and 0 bases at J; junction bases unmatched: 8. CDR3 protein: CASSAPGGPSNQPQHF. The CDR3 DNA is TGTGCCAGCAGCGCCCCAGGGGGACCTAGCAATCAGCCCCAGCATTTT.

The gene calls are TRBV4-2 and TRBJ2-5; TRBD2 agrees at 9 bases. This CDR3 is 16 amino acids long. In germline, CDR1 is LGHNA, CDR2 YNFKEQ. The V segment lost 1 base and the J segment 5 bases; nucleotides outside the gene matches: 8. The DNA for the CDR3 is TGTGCCAGCAGCCAAGGCGGGGGGGCCGGCGCTGAGACCCAGTACTTC. Translation: CASSQGGGAGAETQYF.

This clonotype was detected ten times or more. V gene TRBV20-1 combines with J gene TRBJ2-3; D remains ambiguous. Germline loops: CDR1 DFQATT, CDR2 SNEGSKA (reference sequence). The V gene lost 5 bases and the J gene lost 3 bases, with 15 bases spanning the gap. CDR3 length: 14 residues. CDR3 in DNA: TGCAGTGCTGCAACGGGCCTGGGAACAGATACGCAGTATTTT. Translated, it gives CSAATGLGTDTQYF.

This clonotype was detected a few times. This sequence joins TRBV7-2 and TRBJ2-7; possibly TRBD1 or TRBD2 for D (5 bases each). The ends were cut back, 6 bases at V and 3 bases at J, with 12 bases in the middle. Germline CDR1 reads SGHTA; CDR2 reads FQGNSA. The CDR3 has 13 amino acids. The CDR3 nucleotides read TGTGCCAGCAGTCCCGGGACGATCTACGAGCAGTACTTC. Residues: CASSPGTIYEQYF.

The rearrangement uses TRBV14 and TRBJ1-6; D gene uncertain. The CDR3 totals 13 residues. Trimming removed 1 base from V and 9 bases from J, with 7 bases in between. CDR1 SGHDN and CDR2 FVKESK come from the germline V gene. CDR3 nucleotide sequence: TGTGCCAGCAGCCAAGGATTAACTTCACCCCTCCACTTT. The encoded protein is CASSQGLTSPLHF. Full variable domain (remainder filled in from reference TRBV14 and TRBJ1-6): EAGVTQFPSHSVIEKGQTVTLRCDPISGHDNLYWYRRVMGKEIKFLLHFVKESKQDESGMPNNRFLAERTGGTYSTLKVQPAELEDSGVYFCASSQGLTSPLHFGNGTRLTVT.

The rearrangement uses TRBV9 and TRBJ2-5; D not certain. Trimming left V 0 bases short and J 9 bases short, with 9 bases between. CDR1 and CDR2 (germline): SGDLS, YYNGEE. This CDR3 region has 12 residues. The CDR3 DNA sequence: TGTGCCAGCAGCGTAGATTACGGCCCCCAGTACTTC. Amino acid sequence: CASSVDYGPQYF.

This clonotype has just a few counts. The chain combines TRBV20-1 with TRBJ1-2, with D unresolved. Germline V gene lookup returns CDR1 DFQATT and CDR2 SNEGSKA (reference sequence). V lost 0 bases and J 10 bases, leaving 9 bases between the germline ends. The CDR3 is 11 amino acids. CDR3 sequence reads: CSARDYPDYTF. As DNA, the CDR3 is TGCAGTGCTAGAGATTATCCGGACTACACCTTC.

The rearrangement uses TRBV7-6 and TRBJ2-7, with 8 bases matching TRBD1. Unmatched junction bases numbered 8, after V lost 5 bases and J lost 5 bases. Germline CDR1 and CDR2: SGHVS and FNYEAQ. CDR3 length equals 14 residues. CDR3 DNA sequence: TGTGCCAGCAGCACGCGACAGGGGTCCAACGAGCAGTACTTC. This encodes CASSTRQGSNEQYF.

The V call is TRBV15, the J call TRBJ2-4, with 7 bases lining up with TRBD1. The ends lost 0 bases at V and 8 bases at J; junction bases unmatched: 10. Germline CDR1 and CDR2: LNHNV and YYDKDF (reference sequence). This CDR3 has 16 amino acids. Here the CDR3 DNA reads TGTGCCACCAGCAGAGATCTTGGACATCAGGGGGACATTCAGTACTTC. The encoded protein is CATSRDLGHQGDIQYF.

The V gene is TRBV3-1, the J gene TRBJ2-3; D remains ambiguous. V lost 1 base and J lost 4, with 6 bases in between. The CDR3 has 13 amino acids. The V gene's germline CDR1 is LGHDT and CDR2 YNNKEL (reference sequence). In DNA form, the CDR3 reads TGTGCCAGCAGCCAAGGGCATGCAGATACGCAGTATTTT. Protein product: CASSQGHADTQYF.